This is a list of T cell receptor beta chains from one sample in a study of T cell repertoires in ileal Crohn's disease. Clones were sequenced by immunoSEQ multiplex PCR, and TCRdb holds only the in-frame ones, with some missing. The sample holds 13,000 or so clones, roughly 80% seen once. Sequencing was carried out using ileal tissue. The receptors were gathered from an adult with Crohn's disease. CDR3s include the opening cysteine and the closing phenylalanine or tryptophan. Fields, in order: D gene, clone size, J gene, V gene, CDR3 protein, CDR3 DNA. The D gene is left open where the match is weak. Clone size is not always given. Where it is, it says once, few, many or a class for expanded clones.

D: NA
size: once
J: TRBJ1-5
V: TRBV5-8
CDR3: CASSLAAYSNQPQHF
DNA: TGTGCCAGCAGCTTGGCAGCTTATAGCAATCAGCCCCAGCATTTT

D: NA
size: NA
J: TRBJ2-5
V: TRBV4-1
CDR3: CASSQARTAGRETQYF
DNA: TGCGCCAGCAGCCAAGCCCGGACTGCGGGTAGGGAGACCCAGTACTTC

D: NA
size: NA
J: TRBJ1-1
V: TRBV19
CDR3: CASSNRRGSDTEAFF
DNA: TGTGCCAGTAGTAACCGCAGGGGTTCGGACACTGAAGCTTTCTTT

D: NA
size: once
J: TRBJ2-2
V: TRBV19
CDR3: CASSIDHRLVTGELFF
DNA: TGTGCCAGTAGTATAGATCATCGATTGGTGACCGGGGAGCTGTTTTTT

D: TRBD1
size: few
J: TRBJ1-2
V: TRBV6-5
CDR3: CASSYQQGGIGYTF
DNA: TGTGCCAGCAGTTACCAGCAGGGGGGCATTGGCTACACCTTC

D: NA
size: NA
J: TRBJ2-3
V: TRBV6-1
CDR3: CASWGITDTQYF
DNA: TGTGCCAGCTGGGGGATCACAGATACGCAGTATTTT

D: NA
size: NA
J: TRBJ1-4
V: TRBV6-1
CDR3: CASSEGGVNEKLFF
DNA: TGTGCCAGCAGTGAGGGAGGGGTAAATGAAAAACTGTTTTTT

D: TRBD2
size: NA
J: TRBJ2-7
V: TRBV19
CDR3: CASAAGTSGRSSYEQYF
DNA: TGTGCCAGTGCCGCCGGGACTAGCGGGCGGAGCTCCTACGAGCAGTACTTC

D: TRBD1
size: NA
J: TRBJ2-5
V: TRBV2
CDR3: CASSERGQGTETQYF
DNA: TGTGCCAGCAGTGAAAGGGGACAGGGGACGGAGACCCAGTACTTC

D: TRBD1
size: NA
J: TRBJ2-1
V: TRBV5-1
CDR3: CASSISGTGLYNEQFF
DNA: TGCGCCAGCAGCATATCCGGGACAGGGCTTTACAATGAGCAGTTCTTC

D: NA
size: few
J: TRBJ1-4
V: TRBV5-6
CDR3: CASSLLGRLSGNEKLFF
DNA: TGTGCCAGCAGCTTGCTCGGCAGGCTCTCTGGTAATGAAAAACTGTTTTTT

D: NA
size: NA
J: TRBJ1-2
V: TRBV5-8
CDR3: CASDYGYTF
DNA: TGTGCCAGCGACTATGGCTACACCTTC

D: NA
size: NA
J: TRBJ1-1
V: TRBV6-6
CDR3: CASTQSRPGSNTEAFF
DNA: TGTGCCAGCACCCAATCCCGACCCGGGTCGAACACTGAAGCTTTCTTT

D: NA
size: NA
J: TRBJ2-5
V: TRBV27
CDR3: CASSRSGGNQYF
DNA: TGTGCCAGCAGCCGATCTGGGGGGAACCAGTACTTC

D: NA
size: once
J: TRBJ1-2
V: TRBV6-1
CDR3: CASTSRLGTYGYTF
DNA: TGTGCCAGCACCTCCCGGCTCGGGACTTATGGCTACACCTTC

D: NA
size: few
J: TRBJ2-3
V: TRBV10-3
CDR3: CAISDPLDFGCTDTQYF
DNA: TGTGCCATCAGTGACCCGCTGGACTTTGGGTGCACAGATACGCAGTATTTT

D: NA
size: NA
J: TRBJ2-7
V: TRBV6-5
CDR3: CASSPPDARYEQYF
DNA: TGTGCCAGCAGTCCCCCAGACGCTCGGTACGAGCAGTACTTC

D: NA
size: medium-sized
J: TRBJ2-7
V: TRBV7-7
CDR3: CASSLGQVSEQYF
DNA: TGTGCCAGCAGCTTAGGACAGGTTAGCGAGCAGTACTTC

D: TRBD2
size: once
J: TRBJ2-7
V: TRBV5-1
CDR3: CASSLASAGFSEQYF
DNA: TGCGCCAGCAGCTTGGCCTCAGCGGGGTTTTCCGAGCAGTACTTC

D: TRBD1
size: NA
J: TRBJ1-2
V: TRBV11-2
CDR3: CASSRDRVNYGYTF
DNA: TGTGCCAGCAGCCGGGACAGGGTTAACTATGGCTACACCTTC

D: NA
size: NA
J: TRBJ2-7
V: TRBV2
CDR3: CASSDFEQYF
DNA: TGTGCCAGCAGTGACTTCGAGCAGTACTTC

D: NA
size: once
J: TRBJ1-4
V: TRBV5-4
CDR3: CASSLLAQGNEKLFF
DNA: TGTGCCAGCAGCTTGCTCGCGCAGGGAAATGAAAAACTGTTTTTT

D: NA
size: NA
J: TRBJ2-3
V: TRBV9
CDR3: CASSALEGDTQYF
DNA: TGTGCCAGCAGCGCCCTGGAGGGAGATACGCAGTATTTT

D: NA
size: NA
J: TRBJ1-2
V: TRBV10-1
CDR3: CASSEQQSGGYTF
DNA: TGCGCCAGCAGTGAACAACAGTCGGGGGGCTACACCTTC

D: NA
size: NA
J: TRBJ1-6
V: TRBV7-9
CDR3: CASSLSGVIGSPLHF
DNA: TGTGCCAGCAGCTTGAGTGGGGTAATCGGTTCACCCCTCCACTTT

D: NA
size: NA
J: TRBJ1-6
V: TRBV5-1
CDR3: CASSPTGSNSPLHF
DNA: TGCGCCAGCAGCCCGACAGGATCTAATTCACCCCTCCACTTT

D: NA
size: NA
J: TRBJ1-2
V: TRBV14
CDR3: CASSQDPPPWGYYGYTF
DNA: TGTGCCAGCAGCCAAGACCCACCCCCGTGGGGTTACTATGGCTACACCTTC

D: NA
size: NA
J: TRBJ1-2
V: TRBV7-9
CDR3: CASSLALGGPNGYTF
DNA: TGTGCCAGCAGCTTAGCGCTTGGGGGGCCCAATGGCTACACCTTC

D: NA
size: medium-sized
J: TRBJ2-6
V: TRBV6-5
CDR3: CATAQIYSGANVLTF
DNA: TGTGCCACCGCTCAGATTTACTCTGGGGCCAACGTCCTGACTTTC

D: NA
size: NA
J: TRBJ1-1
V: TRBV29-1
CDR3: CSVEDGGEAFF
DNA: TGCAGCGTAGAGGACGGGGGGGAAGCTTTCTTT

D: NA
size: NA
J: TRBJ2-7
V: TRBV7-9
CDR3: CASSLISGLGYEQYF
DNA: TGTGCCAGCAGCTTAATCTCGGGTTTGGGCTACGAGCAGTACTTC

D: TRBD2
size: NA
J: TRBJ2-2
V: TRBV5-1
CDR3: CASSLSLADDSNTGELFF
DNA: TGCGCCAGCAGCCTATCTCTAGCGGACGATTCGAACACCGGGGAGCTGTTTTTT

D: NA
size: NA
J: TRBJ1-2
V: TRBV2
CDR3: CASNLRGDSYGYTF
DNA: TGTGCCAGCAATTTACGGGGAGACAGCTATGGCTACACCTTC

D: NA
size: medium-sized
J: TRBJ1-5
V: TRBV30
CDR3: CAWSALDRLNQPQHF
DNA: TGTGCCTGGAGTGCCCTCGACAGGTTGAATCAGCCCCAGCATTTT

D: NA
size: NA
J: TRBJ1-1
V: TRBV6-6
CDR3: CASRHGDSDTEAFF
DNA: TGTGCCAGCAGGCATGGCGACTCAGACACTGAAGCTTTCTTT

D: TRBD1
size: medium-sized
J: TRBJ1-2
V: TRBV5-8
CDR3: CASSPRWDRASIGYTF
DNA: TGTGCCAGCAGCCCCAGGTGGGACAGGGCTTCCATTGGCTACACCTTC

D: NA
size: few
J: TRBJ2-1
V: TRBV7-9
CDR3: CASSKGNEQFF
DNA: TGTGCCAGCAGCAAAGGGAATGAGCAGTTCTTC

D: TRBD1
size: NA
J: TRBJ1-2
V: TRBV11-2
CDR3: CASSLVGTGGSYGYTF
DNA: TGTGCCAGCAGCTTAGTGGGGACAGGGGGCAGCTATGGCTACACCTTC

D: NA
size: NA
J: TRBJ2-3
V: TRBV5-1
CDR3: CASSLQRGDTQYF
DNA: TGCGCCAGCAGCTTGCAACGGGGAGATACGCAGTATTTT

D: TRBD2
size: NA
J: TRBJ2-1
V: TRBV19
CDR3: CASSMRSGEVEQFF
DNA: TGTGCCAGTAGTATGCGGAGCGGGGAGGTTGAGCAGTTCTTC